Below are 27 T cell receptor beta chains sequenced from a single sample in a study of blood T cell repertoires in COVID-19. The table came from immunoSEQ multiplex PCR; TCRdb's copy has only in-frame clones and leaves some out. Of more than 95,000 clones in the sample, 85% were seen once. The sequenced sample was peripheral blood. The receptors were gathered from a man older than 75 with active or convalescent COVID-19.

The chain carries TRBV6-6 and TRBJ2-3; tentative D call: TRBD2 (7 bases). V was trimmed by 6 bases and J by 5 bases, leaving 15 bases between them. The CDR3 loop spans 14 amino acids. Germline V gene lookup returns CDR1 MNHNY and CDR2 SVGAGI (reference sequence). DNA of the CDR3: TGTGCCAGCAGGGCTCCAGGGGAGGGAGATACGCAGTATTTT. Protein product: CASRAPGEGDTQYF.

The rearrangement links TRBV19 to TRBJ2-7; 8 nucleotides align to TRBD1. The CDR3 is made up of 14 amino acids. The V segment lost 6 bases and the J segment 5 bases; nucleotides outside the gene matches: 9. The germline V gene encodes CDR1 LNHDA and CDR2 SQIVND (reference sequence). CDR3 DNA: TGTGCCAGTAGGCCTGGCAGGGGGCGCCACGAGCAGTACTTC. Translated: CASRPGRGRHEQYF.

The chain carries TRBV7-8 and TRBJ2-3; TRBD2 agrees at 16 bases. The CDR3 sequence is 17 residues long. Unmatched junction bases numbered 5, after V lost 3 bases and J lost 5 bases. CDR1 is SGHVS and CDR2 is FQNEAQ in the germline V gene. CDR3 protein: CASSLGLAGGLRDTQYF. In nucleotides, the CDR3 is TGTGCCAGCAGCTTGGGACTAGCGGGGGGGCTTAGAGATACGCAGTATTTT.

The chain combines TRBV21-1 with TRBJ1-1. TRBV21-1 is shown as a pseudogene. This CDR3 is 18 amino acids long. The CDR3: CASSKANDPSSGNTEAFF. Written as DNA, the CDR3 is TGTGCCAGCAGCAAAGCAAACGACCCAAGTTCGGGGAACACTGAAGCTTTCTTT.

This chain links TRBV6-5 with TRBJ2-7; D is unclear. CDR1 is MNHEY and CDR2 is SVGAGI in the germline V gene. This CDR3 is 12 amino acids long. V lost 5 bases to trimming and J lost 2 bases, with 7 bases between them. DNA of the CDR3: TGTGCCAGCAGTCTGATAGCCTACGAGCAGTACTTC. Translating gives CASSLIAYEQYF.

The genes are TRBV10-3 and TRBJ1-6, with D possibly being TRBD1 (5 bases). The CDR3 consists of 16 residues. CDR1 and CDR2 from the germline V gene are ENHRY and SYGVKD. Trimming shortened V by 5 bases and J by 5 bases, and 16 bases separated the two germline ends. The DNA of the CDR3 is TGTGCCATCAGTTCTAGGCCCGGGGGTGATAATTCACCCCTCCACTTT. It yields the protein CAISSRPGGDNSPLHF.

CDR3 residues: CASAYREGLEQYF. The CDR3 coding sequence is TGTGCTAGTGCGTACAGGGAGGGGCTCGAGCAGTACTTC. The genes are TRBV12-5 and TRBJ2-7; D is perhaps TRBD2 (7 bases). The germline V gene has CDR1 LGHNT and CDR2 FRNRAP. Between the trimmed V and J ends, which lost 7 bases and 6 bases, there was a span of 16 bases. The CDR3 runs 13 residues. Drawing the rest from reference TRBV12-5 and TRBJ2-7, the complete variable domain is DARVTQTPRHKVTEMGQEVTMRCQPILGHNTVFWYRQTMMQGLELLAYFRNRAPLDDSGMPKDRFSAEMPDATLATLKIQPSEPRDSAVYFCASAYREGLEQYFGPGTRLTVT.

The J gene is TRBJ2-1, the V gene TRBV27; TRBD2 aligns across 7 bases. Germline CDR1 MNHEY, CDR2 SMNVEV (reference sequence). This CDR3 is 16 amino acids long. V shed 1 base and J 16 bases; nucleotides not matched to a gene: 19. CDR3 residues: CASSLWESGGRGRLFF. CDR3 bases: TGTGCCAGCAGTTTATGGGAGAGTGGCGGGCGCGGGAGATTATTCTTC.

This rearrangement joins TRBV5-5 to TRBJ1-1; unclear D gene. Trimming took off 1 base at V and 1 base at J, with 11 bases between the two ends. CDR3 length: 15 residues. Germline-derived CDR1 and CDR2 are SGHKS and YYEKEE (reference sequence). CDR3 sequence reads: CASSLFLGQNTEAFF. The CDR3 region has the DNA TGTGCCAGCAGCTTGTTTCTCGGTCAGAACACTGAAGCTTTCTTT. Supplemented by reference TRBV5-5 and TRBJ1-1, the full variable domain reads DAGVTQSPTHLIKTRGQQVTLRCSPISGHKSVSWYQQVLGQGPQFIFQYYEKEERGRGNFPDRFSARQFPNYSSELNVNALLLGDSALYLCASSLFLGQNTEAFFGQGTRLTVV.

The chain links TRBV6-6 to TRBJ2-7; TRBD2 agrees at 10 bases. There are 15 residues in the CDR3. Germline loops: CDR1 MNHNY, CDR2 SVGAGI (reference sequence). Unmatched junction bases numbered 14, after V lost 6 bases and J lost 9 bases. As DNA, the CDR3 is TGTGCCAGCAGCACTACCGGGACTAGCGCCACTTTGCAGTACTTC. This codes for CASSTTGTSATLQYF.

The chain uses TRBV5-1 and TRBJ1-6, with D perhaps TRBD1 (5 bases). Trimming left V 2 bases short and J 11 bases short, with 14 bases between. This CDR3 has 14 residues. CDR1 SGHRS and CDR2 YFSETQ come from the germline V gene. CDR3 nucleotide sequence: TGCGCCAGCAGCTTAGAGGAGGGGATGACACCCCTCCACTTT. Amino acid sequence: CASSLEEGMTPLHF.

This chain connects TRBV7-2 to TRBJ2-4; TRBD2 matches at 10 bases. V trimming: 4 bases; J trimming: 7 bases; junction bases outside the gene matches: 13. Germline V gene lookup returns CDR1 SGHTA and CDR2 FQGNSA. There are 17 residues in the CDR3. The CDR3, as DNA: TGTGCCAGCAGCTCCCAAGGACTAGCGGCCCCAGGGAACATTCAGTACTTC. It specifies CASSSQGLAAPGNIQYF.

This chain uses TRBV29-1 with TRBJ2-1; weak D call: TRBD2 (5 bases). Germline-derived CDR1 and CDR2 are SQVTM and ANQGSEA. The germline V and J ends were trimmed by 1 base and 14 bases, with 12 bases remaining between them. This CDR3 is 11 amino acids long. The CDR3 region is CSVEAAGSEFF. In nucleotides, the CDR3 is TGCAGCGTTGAAGCCGCGGGCAGCGAGTTCTTC.

The chain uses TRBV12-2 and TRBJ2-3; the DNA was not compared with TRBD2, the D call given in the table. TRBV12-2 is a pseudogene. The CDR3 spans 15 residues. The CDR3: CASRISRGATDTQYF. As DNA, the CDR3 is TGTGCAAGTCGCATTTCACGGGGGGCAACAGATACGCAGTATTTT.

This chain joins TRBV7-6 and TRBJ2-7, with TRBD2 matching over 10 bases. V was pared by 0 bases and J by 3 bases, with 5 bases of the junction left unmatched. CDR3 length: 16 residues. CDR1 is SGHVS and CDR2 is FNYEAQ in the germline V gene. CDR3 sequence reads: CASSLAASSGSYEQYF. The CDR3 DNA is TGTGCCAGCAGCTTAGCGGCGTCTAGCGGGAGCTACGAGCAGTACTTC. Together with reference TRBV7-6 and TRBJ2-7, the CDR3 gives the full variable domain: GAGVSQSPRYKVTKRGQDVALRCDPISGHVSLYWYRQALGQGPEFLTYFNYEAQQDKSGLPNDRFSAERPEGSISTLTIQRTEQRDSAMYRCASSLAASSGSYEQYFGPGTRLTVT.

The chain joins TRBV9 to TRBJ2-7; 9 nucleotides align to TRBD1. The CDR3 has 15 residues. CDR1 and CDR2 (germline): SGDLS, YYNGEE. The V segment lost 3 bases and the J segment 3 bases; nucleotides outside the gene matches: 7. The CDR3 sequence: CASSASGTGFYEQYF. Here the CDR3 DNA reads TGTGCCAGCAGCGCGTCCGGGACAGGGTTCTACGAGCAGTACTTC.

The rearrangement uses TRBV6-1 and TRBJ1-5; D is ambiguous. V dropped 3 bases and J dropped 7 bases, with 7 bases sitting between them. Germline CDR1 reads MNHNS; CDR2 reads SASEGT. The length of the CDR3 is 12 residues. Written as DNA, the CDR3 is TGTGCCAGCAGTGATTTCTTCCAGCCCCAGCATTTT. Protein sequence: CASSDFFQPQHF.

The CDR3: CASSLGGRGSDTQYF. The CDR3 DNA reads as TGCGCCAGCAGCTTGGGCGGGAGAGGATCAGATACGCAGTATTTT. The rearrangement joins TRBV5-1 to TRBJ2-3, with 7 nucleotides matching TRBD2. The CDR3 sequence is 15 residues long. Germline V gene sequence: CDR1 SGHRS, CDR2 YFSETQ. Trimming cost V 0 bases and J 4 bases; bases outside gene matches: 5.

The gene calls are TRBV19 and TRBJ1-2; possibly TRBD1 for D (5 bases). Germline assignment: CDR1 LNHDA and CDR2 SQIVND (reference sequence). The CDR3 runs to 12 residues. The V gene lost 6 bases and the J gene lost 7 bases, with 12 bases spanning the gap. CDR3 sequence (DNA): TGTGCCAGTAGCAGGGTCAAGGGTGGCTACACCTTC. Its protein product is CASSRVKGGYTF.

The V call is TRBV19, the J call TRBJ2-7; 8 nucleotides align to TRBD2. Trimming removed 3 bases from V and 3 bases from J; junction bases left unmatched: 1. The CDR3 sequence is 13 residues long. Germline V gives CDR1 LNHDA, CDR2 SQIVND (reference sequence). The CDR3 nucleotides are TGTGCCAGTAGTATCGGGAGGGGCTACGAGCAGTACTTC. Its protein product is CASSIGRGYEQYF. The full variable domain, with the rest looked up from reference TRBV19 and TRBJ2-7, is DGGITQSPKYLFRKEGQNVTLSCEQNLNHDAMYWYRQDPGQGLRLIYYSQIVNDFQKGDIAEGYSVSREKKESFPLTVTSAQKNPTAFYLCASSIGRGYEQYFGPGTRLTVT.

J is TRBJ2-5 and V is TRBV6-5, with D possibly TRBD2 on 7 matching bases. V was shortened by 3 bases and J by 5 bases, with 13 bases between the two germline ends. The CDR3 is 14 amino acids. Looked up from germline, CDR1 is MNHEY and CDR2 is SVGAGI. CDR3 region: CASSYGGGVETQYF. For the CDR3, the DNA is TGTGCCAGCAGTTATGGAGGGGGGGTGGAGACCCAGTACTTC.

This sequence joins TRBV20-1 and TRBJ2-7; TRBD1 is a possible D gene (6 bases). Trimming stripped 3 bases from V and 5 bases from J, with 17 bases between. The germline gives CDR1 DFQATT, CDR2 SNEGSKA (reference sequence). This CDR3 is built from 14 residues. This chain's CDR3 is CSASYGGSRHEQYF. Written as DNA, the CDR3 is TGCAGTGCTAGTTATGGGGGCAGCCGGCACGAGCAGTACTTC.

As regards this clone: An end of the junction differs from the germline gene, which may be a read error. Within the sample, other DNA sequences also encode this same CDR3. V is TRBV5-1 and J is TRBJ2-5; TRBD2 matches at 10 bases. The CDR3 contains 16 residues. Per the germline V gene, CDR1 is SGHRS and CDR2 is YFSETQ. The CDR3 sequence: CASSWRLAGDQETQYF. The CDR3 coding sequence is TGCGCCAGTAGCTGGAGGCTAGCGGGGGACCAAGAGACCCAGTACTTC.

The chain employs TRBV18 and TRBJ2-7, with TRBD1 matching 7 bases. Germline V lookup: CDR1 KGHSH, CDR2 LQKENI. CDR3 length: 15 residues. The J segment lost 0 bases and the V segment lost 0 bases, leaving 2 bases of the junction unmatched. The CDR3 loop is CASSPPRGSSYEQYF. As DNA, the CDR3 is TGTGCCAGCTCACCACCCAGGGGGAGCTCCTACGAGCAGTACTTC.

This chain uses TRBV10-3 with TRBJ1-2; tentative D call: TRBD1 (5 bases). This CDR3 is built from 14 residues. The germline V and J ends were trimmed by 2 bases and 7 bases, with 14 bases remaining between them. Germline V gene sequence: CDR1 ENHRY, CDR2 SYGVKD. CDR3 DNA: TGTGCCATCAGTGAGGGGGCAGGGTTTAGTGGCTACACCTTC. Protein: CAISEGAGFSGYTF.

The chain joins TRBV30 to TRBJ2-1; D is perhaps TRBD2 (6 bases). CDR1 and CDR2 (germline): GTSNPN, SVGIG (reference sequence). Trimming took off 3 bases at V and 9 bases at J, with 9 bases between the two ends. The CDR3 consists of 11 residues. CDR3 amino acids: CAWSLGGEQFF. The DNA for the CDR3 is TGTGCCTGGAGCTTGGGGGGTGAGCAGTTCTTC.

This chain's CDR3 is CATSEGQGVSNQPQHF. DNA for the CDR3: TGTGCCACCAGCGAGGGACAGGGGGTGAGCAATCAGCCCCAGCATTTT. The genes are TRBV15 and TRBJ1-5; 11 positions match TRBD1. Germline V lookup: CDR1 LNHNV, CDR2 YYDKDF (reference sequence). This CDR3 region has 16 residues. V lost 5 bases to trimming and J lost 1 base; unmatched junction nucleotides: 4.